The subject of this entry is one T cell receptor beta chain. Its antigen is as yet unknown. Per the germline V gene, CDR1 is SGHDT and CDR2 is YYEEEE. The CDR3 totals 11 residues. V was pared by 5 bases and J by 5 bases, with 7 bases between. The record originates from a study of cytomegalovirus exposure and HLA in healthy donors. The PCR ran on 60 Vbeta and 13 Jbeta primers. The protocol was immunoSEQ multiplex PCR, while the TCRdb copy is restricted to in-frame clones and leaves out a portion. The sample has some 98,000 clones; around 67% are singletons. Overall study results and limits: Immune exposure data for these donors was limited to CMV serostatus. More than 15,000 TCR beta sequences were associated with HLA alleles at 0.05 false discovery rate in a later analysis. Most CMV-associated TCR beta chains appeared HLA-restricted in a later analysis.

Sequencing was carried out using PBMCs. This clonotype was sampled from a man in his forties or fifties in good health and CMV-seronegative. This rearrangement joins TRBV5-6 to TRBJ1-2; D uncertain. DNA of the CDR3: TGTGCCAGCAGGGGCGCATATGGCTACACCTTC. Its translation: CASRGAYGYTF.